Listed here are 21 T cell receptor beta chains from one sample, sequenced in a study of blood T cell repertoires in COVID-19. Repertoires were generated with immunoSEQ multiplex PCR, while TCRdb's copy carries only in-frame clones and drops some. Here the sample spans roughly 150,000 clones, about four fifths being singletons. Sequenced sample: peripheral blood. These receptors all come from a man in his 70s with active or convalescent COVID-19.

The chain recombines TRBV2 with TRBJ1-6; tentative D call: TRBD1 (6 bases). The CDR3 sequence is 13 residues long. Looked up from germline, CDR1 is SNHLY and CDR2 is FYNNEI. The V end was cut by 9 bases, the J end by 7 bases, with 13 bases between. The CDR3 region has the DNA TGTGCCAGTAGGTACAGGGCCAATTCACCCCTCCACTTT. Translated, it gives CASRYRANSPLHF.

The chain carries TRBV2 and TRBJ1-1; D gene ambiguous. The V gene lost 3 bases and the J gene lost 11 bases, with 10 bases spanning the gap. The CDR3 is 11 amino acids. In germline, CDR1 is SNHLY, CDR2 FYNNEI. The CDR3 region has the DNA TGTGCCAGCAGTGAGGTGAGTTTGGCTTTCTTT. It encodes CASSEVSLAFF.

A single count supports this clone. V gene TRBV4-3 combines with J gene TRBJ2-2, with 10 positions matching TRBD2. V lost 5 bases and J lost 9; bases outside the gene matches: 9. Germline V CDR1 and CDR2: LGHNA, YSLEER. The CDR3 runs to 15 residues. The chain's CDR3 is CASSGASGGFRELFF. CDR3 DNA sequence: TGCGCCAGCAGCGGAGCTAGCGGGGGCTTTAGGGAGCTGTTTTTT.

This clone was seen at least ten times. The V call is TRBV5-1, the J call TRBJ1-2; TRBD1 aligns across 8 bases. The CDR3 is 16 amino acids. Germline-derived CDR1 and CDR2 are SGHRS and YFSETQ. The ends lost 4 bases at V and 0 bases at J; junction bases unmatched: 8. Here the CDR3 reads CASSNGQGKPNYGYTF. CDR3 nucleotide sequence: TGCGCCAGCAGCAACGGACAGGGCAAACCTAACTATGGCTACACCTTC.

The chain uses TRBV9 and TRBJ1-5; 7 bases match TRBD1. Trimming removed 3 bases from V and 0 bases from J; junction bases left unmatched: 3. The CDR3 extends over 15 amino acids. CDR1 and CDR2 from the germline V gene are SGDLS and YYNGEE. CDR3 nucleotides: TGTGCCAGCAGCGGGGACAGCCTTAGCAATCAGCCCCAGCATTTT. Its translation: CASSGDSLSNQPQHF.

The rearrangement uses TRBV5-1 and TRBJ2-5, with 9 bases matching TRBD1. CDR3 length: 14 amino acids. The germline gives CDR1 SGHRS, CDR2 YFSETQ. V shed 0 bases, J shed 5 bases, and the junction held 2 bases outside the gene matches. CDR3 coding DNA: TGCGCCAGCAGCTTGGAGGGACAGGGTGAGACCCAGTACTTC. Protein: CASSLEGQGETQYF. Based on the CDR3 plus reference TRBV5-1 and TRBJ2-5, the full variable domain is KAGVTQTPRYLIKTRGQQVTLSCSPISGHRSVSWYQQTPGQGLQFLFEYFSETQRNKGNFPGRFSGRQFSNSRSEMNVSTLELGDSALYLCASSLEGQGETQYFGPGTRLLVL.

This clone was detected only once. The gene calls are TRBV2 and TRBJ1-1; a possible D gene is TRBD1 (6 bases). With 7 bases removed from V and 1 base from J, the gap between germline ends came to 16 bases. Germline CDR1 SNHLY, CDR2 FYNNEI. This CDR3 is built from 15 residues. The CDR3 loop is CASMGGTFSNTEAFF. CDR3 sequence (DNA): TGTGCCAGCATGGGGGGGACATTCTCGAACACTGAAGCTTTCTTT.

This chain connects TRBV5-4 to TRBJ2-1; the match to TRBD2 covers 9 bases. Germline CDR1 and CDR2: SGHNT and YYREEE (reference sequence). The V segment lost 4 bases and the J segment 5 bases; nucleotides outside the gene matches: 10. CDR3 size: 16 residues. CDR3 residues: CASSIKRGALNNEQFF. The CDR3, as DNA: TGTGCCAGCAGCATAAAGCGGGGGGCCCTAAACAATGAGCAGTTCTTC. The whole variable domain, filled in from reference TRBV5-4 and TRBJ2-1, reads ETGVTQSPTHLIKTRGQQVTLRCSSQSGHNTVSWYQQALGQGPQFIFQYYREEENGRGNFPPRFSGLQFPNYSSELNVNALELDDSALYLCASSIKRGALNNEQFFGPGTRLTVL.

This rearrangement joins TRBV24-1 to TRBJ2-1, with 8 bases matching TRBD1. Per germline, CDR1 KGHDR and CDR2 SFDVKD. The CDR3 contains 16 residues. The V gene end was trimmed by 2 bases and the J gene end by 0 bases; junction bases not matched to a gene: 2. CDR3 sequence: CATSDSGTGSYNEQFF. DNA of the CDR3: TGTGCCACCAGTGATTCCGGGACAGGCTCCTACAATGAGCAGTTCTTC.

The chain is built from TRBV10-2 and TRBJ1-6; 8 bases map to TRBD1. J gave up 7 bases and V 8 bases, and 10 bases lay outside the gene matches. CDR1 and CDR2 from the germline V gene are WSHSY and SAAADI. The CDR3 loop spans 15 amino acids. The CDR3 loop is CASGPGGLENSPLHF. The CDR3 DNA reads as TGCGCCAGCGGGCCAGGGGGCCTGGAAAATTCACCCCTCCACTTT.

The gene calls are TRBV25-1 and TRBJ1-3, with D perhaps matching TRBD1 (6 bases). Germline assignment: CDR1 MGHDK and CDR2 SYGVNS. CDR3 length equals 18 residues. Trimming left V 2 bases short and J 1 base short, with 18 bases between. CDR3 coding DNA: TGTGCCAGCAGTGAAATGGGCAGGGGAAAAATTTCTGGAAACACCATATATTTT. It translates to CASSEMGRGKISGNTIYF.

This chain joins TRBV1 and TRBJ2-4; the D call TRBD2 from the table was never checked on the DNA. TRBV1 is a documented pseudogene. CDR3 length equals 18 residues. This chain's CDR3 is CTSTETSGRAWVKNIQYF. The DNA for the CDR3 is TGCACCAGCACGGAGACTAGCGGGAGGGCCTGGGTCAAAAACATTCAGTACTTC.

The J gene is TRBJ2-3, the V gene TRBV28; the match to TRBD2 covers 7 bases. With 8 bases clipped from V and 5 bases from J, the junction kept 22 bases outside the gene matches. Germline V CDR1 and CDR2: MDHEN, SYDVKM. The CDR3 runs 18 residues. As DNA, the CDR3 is TGTGCCAGCGCAAAAAGGGGACGAGGTGGGGAGGGGAAAGATACGCAGTATTTT. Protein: CASAKRGRGGEGKDTQYF.

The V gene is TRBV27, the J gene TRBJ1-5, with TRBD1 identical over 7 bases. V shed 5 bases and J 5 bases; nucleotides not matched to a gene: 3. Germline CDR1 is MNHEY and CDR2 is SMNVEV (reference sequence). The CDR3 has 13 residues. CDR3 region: CASSRDRDQPQHF. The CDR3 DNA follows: TGTGCCAGCAGTCGAGACAGGGATCAGCCCCAGCATTTT.

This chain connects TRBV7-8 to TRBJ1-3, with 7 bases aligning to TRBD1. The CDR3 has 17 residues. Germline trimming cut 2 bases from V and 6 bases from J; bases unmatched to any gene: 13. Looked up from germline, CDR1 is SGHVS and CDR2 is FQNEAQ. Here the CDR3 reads CASSLRVRDSGVNTIYF. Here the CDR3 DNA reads TGTGCCAGCAGCTTACGTGTCAGGGACAGTGGCGTAAACACCATATATTTT.

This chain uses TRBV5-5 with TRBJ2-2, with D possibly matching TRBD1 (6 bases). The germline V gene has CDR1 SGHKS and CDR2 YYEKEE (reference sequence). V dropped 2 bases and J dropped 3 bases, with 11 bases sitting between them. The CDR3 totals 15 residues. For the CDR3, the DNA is TGTGCCAGCAGCTTCTCGGACAGTCACACCGGGGAGCTGTTTTTT. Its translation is CASSFSDSHTGELFF.

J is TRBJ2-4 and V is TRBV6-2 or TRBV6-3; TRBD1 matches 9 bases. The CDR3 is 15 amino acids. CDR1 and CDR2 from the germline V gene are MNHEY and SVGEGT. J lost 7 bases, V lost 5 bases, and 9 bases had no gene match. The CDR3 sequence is CASSQRQGVSNIQYF. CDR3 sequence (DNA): TGTGCCAGCAGTCAAAGACAGGGGGTGTCGAACATTCAGTACTTC.

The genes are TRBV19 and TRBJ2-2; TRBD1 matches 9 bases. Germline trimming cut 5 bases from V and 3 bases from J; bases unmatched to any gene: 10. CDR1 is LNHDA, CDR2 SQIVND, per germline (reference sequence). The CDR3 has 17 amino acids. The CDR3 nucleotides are TGTGCCAGTAGTCTCCCCGGACAGGGGAGGGACACCGGGGAGCTGTTTTTT. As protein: CASSLPGQGRDTGELFF.

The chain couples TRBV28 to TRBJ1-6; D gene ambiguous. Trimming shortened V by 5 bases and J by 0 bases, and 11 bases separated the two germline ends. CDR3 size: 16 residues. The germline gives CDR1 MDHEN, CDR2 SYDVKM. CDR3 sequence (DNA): TGTGCCAGCAGTAACCCCGGGAGCTCCTATAATTCACCCCTCCACTTT. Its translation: CASSNPGSSYNSPLHF.

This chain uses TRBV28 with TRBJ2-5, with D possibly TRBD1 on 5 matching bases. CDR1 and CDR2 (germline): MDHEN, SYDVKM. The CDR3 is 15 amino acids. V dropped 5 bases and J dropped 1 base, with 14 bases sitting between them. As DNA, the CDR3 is TGTGCCAGCAGTGGTAACTACAGGTCCCAAGAGACCCAGTACTTC. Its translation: CASSGNYRSQETQYF.

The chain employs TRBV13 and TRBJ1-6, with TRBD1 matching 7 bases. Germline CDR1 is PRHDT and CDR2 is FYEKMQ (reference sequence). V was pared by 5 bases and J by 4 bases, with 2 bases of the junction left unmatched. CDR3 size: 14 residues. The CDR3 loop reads CASSTGQYNSPLHF. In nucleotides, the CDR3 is TGTGCCAGCAGCACGGGACAGTATAATTCACCCCTCCACTTT.